Here is one TCR beta chain with its context. Its cognate antigen is unknown. V lost 3 bases and J lost 0, with 13 bases in between. The CDR3 sequence is 16 residues long. Looked up from germline, CDR1 is SGDLS and CDR2 is YYNGEE. The PCR employed 60 Vbeta primers together with 13 Jbeta primers. Profiled with immunoSEQ multiplex PCR; TCRdb holds only in-frame clones, not every one. The repertoire consists of around 130,000 clones, with less than 80% occurring once and the leading ten covering around 6.6%. This sample was taken from a study of cytomegalovirus exposure and HLA in healthy donors. General study results and limits: Common viral pathogens (according to a later analysis) appeared linked to several of the most significant clusters. V- and J-gene trimming in TCR beta was tied to a missense DCLRE1C variant by an analysis performed later. No immune exposure information besides CMV serostatus was available.

The V and J genes are TRBV9 and TRBJ1-3; the D gene is possibly TRBD1 (6 bases). The source is a man aged 35 to 55 in good health and CMV-seropositive. Sample: PBMCs. CDR3 loop: CASSGSRQDSGNTIYF. The CDR3 DNA reads as TGTGCCAGCAGCGGATCAAGACAGGACTCTGGAAACACCATATATTTT.